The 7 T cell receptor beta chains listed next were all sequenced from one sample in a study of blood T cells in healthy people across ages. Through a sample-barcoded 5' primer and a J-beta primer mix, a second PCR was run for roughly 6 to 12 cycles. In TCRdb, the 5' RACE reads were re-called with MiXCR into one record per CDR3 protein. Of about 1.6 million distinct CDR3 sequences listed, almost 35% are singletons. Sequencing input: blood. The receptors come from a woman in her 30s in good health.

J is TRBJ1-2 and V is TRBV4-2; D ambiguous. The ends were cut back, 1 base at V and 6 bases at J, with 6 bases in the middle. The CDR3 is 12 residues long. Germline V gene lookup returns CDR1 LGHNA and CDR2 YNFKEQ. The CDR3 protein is CASSQGMDGYTF. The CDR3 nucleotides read TGTGCCAGCAGCCAAGGGATGGATGGCTACACCTTC.

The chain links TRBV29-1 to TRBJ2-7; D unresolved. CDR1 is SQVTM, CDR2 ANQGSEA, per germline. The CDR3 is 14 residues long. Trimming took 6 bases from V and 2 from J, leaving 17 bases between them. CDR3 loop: CSVIDGFRPYEQYF. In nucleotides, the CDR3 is TGCAGCGTGATTGATGGGTTTCGGCCCTACGAGCAGTACTTC.

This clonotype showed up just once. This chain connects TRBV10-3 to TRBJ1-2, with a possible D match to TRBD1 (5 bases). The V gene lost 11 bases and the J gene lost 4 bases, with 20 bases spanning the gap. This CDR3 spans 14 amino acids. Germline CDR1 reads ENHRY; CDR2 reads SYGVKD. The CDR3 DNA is TGTGCCTCCCGGGGGGACGTAGAGCCCTATGGCTACACCTTC. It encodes CASRGDVEPYGYTF.

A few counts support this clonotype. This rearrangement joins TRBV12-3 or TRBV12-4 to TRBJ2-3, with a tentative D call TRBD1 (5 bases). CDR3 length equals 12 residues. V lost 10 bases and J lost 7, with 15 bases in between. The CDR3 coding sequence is TGTGCCACCTCCTTATCGGACAATACGCAGTATTTT. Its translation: CATSLSDNTQYF.

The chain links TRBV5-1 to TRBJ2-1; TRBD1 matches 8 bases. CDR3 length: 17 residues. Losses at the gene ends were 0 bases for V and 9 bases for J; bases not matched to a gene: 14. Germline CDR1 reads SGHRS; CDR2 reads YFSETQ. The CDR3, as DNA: TGCGCCAGCAGCTTGGCCACAGGGGGACAGGCCCTAGCTGAGCAGTTCTTC. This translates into CASSLATGGQALAEQFF. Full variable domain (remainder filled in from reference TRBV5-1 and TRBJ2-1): KAGVTQTPRYLIKTRGQQVTLSCSPISGHRSVSWYQQTPGQGLQFLFEYFSETQRNKGNFPGRFSGRQFSNSRSEMNVSTLELGDSALYLCASSLATGGQALAEQFFGPGTRLTVL.

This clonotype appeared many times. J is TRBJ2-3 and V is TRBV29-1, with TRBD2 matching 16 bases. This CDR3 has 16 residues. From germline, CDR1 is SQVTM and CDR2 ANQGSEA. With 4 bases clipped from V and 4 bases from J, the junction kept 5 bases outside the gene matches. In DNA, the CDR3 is TGCAGCGTTGGCGGGACTAGCGGGGGGGGTCCAGATACGCAGTATTTT. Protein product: CSVGGTSGGGPDTQYF.

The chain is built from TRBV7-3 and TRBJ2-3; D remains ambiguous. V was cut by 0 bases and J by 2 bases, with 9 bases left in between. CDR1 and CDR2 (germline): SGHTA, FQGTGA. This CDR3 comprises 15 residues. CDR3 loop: CASSLTGSVTDTQYF. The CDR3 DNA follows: TGTGCCAGCAGCTTAACGGGAAGTGTCACAGATACGCAGTATTTT.